Shown below are 23 T cell receptor beta chains from a single sample sequenced in a study of T cell responses to AZD1222 COVID-19 vaccine. Profiled with immunoSEQ multiplex PCR; TCRdb holds only in-frame clones, not every one. The table lists about 110,000 clones, about 90% of them singletons, with roughly 21% in the top ten. This sample comprised peripheral blood, obtained on day 0 of AZD1222 vaccination. Receptor source: an adult in good health.

V gene TRBV28 combines with J gene TRBJ2-7; a possible D gene is TRBD2 (6 bases). Germline CDR1 MDHEN, CDR2 SYDVKM. Between the trimmed V and J ends, which lost 7 bases and 4 bases, there was a span of 26 bases. CDR3 length: 17 amino acids. CDR3 sequence reads: CASKISGGGAVKYEQYF. CDR3 nucleotide sequence: TGTGCCAGCAAAATTTCCGGGGGTGGTGCGGTCAAGTACGAGCAGTACTTC.

This sequence joins TRBV6-2 or TRBV6-3 and TRBJ2-5; no firm D call. V shed 5 bases and J shed 5 bases, with 15 bases lying between them. The CDR3 contains 14 residues. Germline V lookup: CDR1 MNHEY, CDR2 SVGEGT. CDR3 amino acids: CASSPILAGETQYF. The DNA of the CDR3 is TGTGCCAGCAGTCCCATACTCGCTGGGGAGACCCAGTACTTC.

The V and J genes are TRBV6-2 or TRBV6-3 and TRBJ1-2; no firm D call. Germline CDR1 reads MNHEY; CDR2 reads SVGEGT. V was trimmed by 2 bases and J by 5 bases, leaving 6 bases between them. The CDR3 runs 12 residues. Written as DNA, the CDR3 is TGTGCCAGCAGTTACCAGCGTTATGGCTACACCTTC. Its translation: CASSYQRYGYTF.

The chain couples TRBV5-1 to TRBJ1-5; D gene unclear. Germline assignment: CDR1 SGHRS and CDR2 YFSETQ. Trimming stripped 0 bases from V and 3 bases from J, with 10 bases between. The CDR3 has 15 amino acids. CDR3 in DNA: TGCGCCAGCAGCTTGGATGGGTTCGACAATCAGCCCCAGCATTTT. This encodes CASSLDGFDNQPQHF.

J is TRBJ2-1 and V is TRBV5-1, with D maybe TRBD2 (5 bases). Trimming removed 0 bases at V and 7 bases at J, with 14 bases between. The CDR3 length is 15 residues. CDR1 is SGHRS, CDR2 YFSETQ, per germline. CDR3 DNA: TGCGCCAGCAGCTTGGACGGGGTCTACCCTAATGAGCAGTTCTTC. Translated: CASSLDGVYPNEQFF.

This chain uses TRBV10-2 with TRBJ2-5; D may be TRBD1 (5 bases). V was pared by 6 bases and J by 3 bases, with 11 bases between. CDR1 WSHSY and CDR2 SAAADI come from the germline V gene. The length of the CDR3 is 13 residues. As DNA, the CDR3 is TGCGCCAGCAGAGTGGTAGGGGAAGAGACCCAGTACTTC. Translating it yields CASRVVGEETQYF.

The rearrangement joins TRBV2 to TRBJ1-3, with D unclear. Germline-derived CDR1 and CDR2 are SNHLY and FYNNEI. The CDR3 covers 11 residues. V lost 7 bases to trimming and J lost 4 bases, with 5 bases between them. The CDR3 region is CASMQGNTIYF. In DNA form, the CDR3 reads TGTGCCAGCATGCAGGGAAACACCATATATTTT.

This sequence joins TRBV19 and TRBJ1-1; 8 bases map to TRBD1. The CDR3 is 13 amino acids. The germline gives CDR1 LNHDA, CDR2 SQIVND (reference sequence). V was pared by 7 bases and J by 5 bases, with 6 bases of the junction left unmatched. The CDR3 DNA reads as TGTGCCAGTACAGGAACAGGGGGTACTGAAGCTTTCTTT. Its protein is CASTGTGGTEAFF.

The chain joins TRBV6-2 or TRBV6-3 to TRBJ1-1, with D uncertain. Trimming left V 0 bases short and J 1 base short, with 9 bases between. CDR1 and CDR2 from the germline V gene are MNHEY and SVGEGT. The CDR3 has 15 amino acids. This chain's CDR3 is CASSYSFRGNTEAFF. The CDR3 region has the DNA TGTGCCAGCAGTTACTCGTTTCGGGGGAACACTGAAGCTTTCTTT.

The CDR3 region has the DNA TGCGCCAGCAGCTTTGGAACGGGGGAGCGTCTCACTGAAGCTTTCTTT. This gives the protein CASSFGTGERLTEAFF. The chain carries TRBV4-3 and TRBJ1-1; tentatively, D is TRBD1 (5 bases). V gave up 5 bases and J gave up 4 bases, with 20 bases separating them. The CDR3 has 16 residues. Germline V CDR1 and CDR2: LGHNA, YSLEER.

The chain employs TRBV5-4 and TRBJ2-1, with 8 bases that match TRBD1. Trimming cost V 3 bases and J 6 bases; bases outside gene matches: 8. CDR1 is SGHNT, CDR2 YYREEE, per germline (reference sequence). The CDR3 has 15 amino acids. CDR3 coding DNA: TGTGCCAGCAGCTCCGGACAGGGTACTATCAATGAGCAGTTCTTC. Translated: CASSSGQGTINEQFF. The full variable domain, its missing parts supplied by reference TRBV5-4 and TRBJ2-1, is ETGVTQSPTHLIKTRGQQVTLRCSSQSGHNTVSWYQQALGQGPQFIFQYYREEENGRGNFPPRFSGLQFPNYSSELNVNALELDDSALYLCASSSGQGTINEQFFGPGTRLTVL.

V gene TRBV11-2 combines with J gene TRBJ2-2, with 9 bases identical to TRBD1. There are 16 residues in the CDR3. V lost 5 bases to trimming and J lost 0 bases; unmatched junction nucleotides: 4. CDR1 is SGHAT, CDR2 FQNNGV, per germline. CDR3: CASSPRQGANTGELFF. The CDR3 DNA is TGTGCCAGCAGCCCTCGACAGGGGGCGAACACCGGGGAGCTGTTTTTT.

V and J are TRBV3-1 (or the pseudogene TRBV3-2) and TRBJ1-4; tentatively, D is TRBD1 (5 bases). CDR1 is LGHDT and CDR2 is YNNKEL in the germline V gene (reference sequence). This CDR3 has 15 amino acids. V was pared by 1 base and J by 7 bases, with 13 bases between. CDR3 sequence (DNA): TGTGCCAGCAGCCAAGTCGGGGGAGTTGGTGAAAAACTGTTTTTT. Translated: CASSQVGGVGEKLFF.

The chain combines TRBV2 with TRBJ1-2, with 7 bases aligning to TRBD1. Trimming removed 8 bases from V and 4 bases from J; junction bases left unmatched: 10. The CDR3 extends over 14 amino acids. CDR1 SNHLY and CDR2 FYNNEI come from the germline V gene. Here the CDR3 DNA reads TGTGCCAGCCAACGGCGACAGGGAGGCTATGGCTACACCTTC. As protein: CASQRRQGGYGYTF.

This clone was counted between two and nine times. The chain employs TRBV19 and TRBJ1-5, with 7 bases matching TRBD1. Unmatched junction bases numbered 8, after V lost 5 bases and J lost 7 bases. The germline gives CDR1 LNHDA, CDR2 SQIVND (reference sequence). The CDR3 consists of 14 residues. The CDR3: CASSLPTGPQPQHF. The DNA for the CDR3 is TGTGCCAGTAGTCTACCGACAGGGCCCCAGCCCCAGCATTTT. The variable domain in full, with the rest retrieved from reference TRBV19 and TRBJ1-5, is DGGITQSPKYLFRKEGQNVTLSCEQNLNHDAMYWYRQDPGQGLRLIYYSQIVNDFQKGDIAEGYSVSREKKESFPLTVTSAQKNPTAFYLCASSLPTGPQPQHFGDGTRLSIL.

V gene TRBV7-6 combines with J gene TRBJ1-1, with D possibly matching TRBD1 (6 bases). This CDR3 has 16 amino acids. V lost 5 bases to trimming and J lost 1 base, with 17 bases between them. CDR1 and CDR2 from the germline V gene are SGHVS and FNYEAQ. In DNA form, the CDR3 reads TGTGCCAGCAGCCTCCAACCACCGGGACAGAACACTGAAGCTTTCTTT. Translation: CASSLQPPGQNTEAFF.

This sequence joins TRBV13 and TRBJ2-7; no reliable D call. The CDR3 length is 13 residues. Trimming shortened V by 3 bases and J by 4 bases, and 10 bases separated the two germline ends. The germline V gene has CDR1 PRHDT and CDR2 FYEKMQ (reference sequence). Here the CDR3 DNA reads TGTGCCAGCAGCTTTTCTGCATTGTACGAGCAGTACTTC. Its protein is CASSFSALYEQYF. Drawing the rest from reference TRBV13 and TRBJ2-7, the complete variable domain is AAGVIQSPRHLIKEKRETATLKCYPIPRHDTVYWYQQGPGQDPQFLISFYEKMQSDKGSIPDRFSAQQFSDYHSELNMSSLELGDSALYFCASSFSALYEQYFGPGTRLTVT.

CDR3 protein: CASSFGGVNTGELFF. The CDR3 DNA follows: TGCGCCAGCAGCTTCGGCGGGGTGAACACCGGGGAGCTGTTTTTT. The chain carries TRBV5-1 and TRBJ2-2; a weak D match, TRBD2 (6 bases). CDR1 and CDR2 (germline): SGHRS, YFSETQ. The CDR3 totals 15 residues. The ends were cut back, 2 bases at V and 1 base at J, with 9 bases in the middle.

The V gene is TRBV7-2, the J gene TRBJ2-7, with TRBD1 matching 8 bases. Germline trimming cut 4 bases from V and 5 bases from J; bases unmatched to any gene: 4. Germline V CDR1 and CDR2: SGHTA, FQGNSA. There are 13 residues in the CDR3. The CDR3 spells CASSWRQGNEQYF. CDR3 coding DNA: TGTGCCAGCAGCTGGCGACAGGGGAACGAGCAGTACTTC.

The chain recombines TRBV2 with TRBJ2-6; D remains unclear. Germline values: CDR1 SNHLY, CDR2 FYNNEI. Between the trimmed V and J ends, which lost 5 bases and 1 base, there was a span of 12 bases. This CDR3 spans 16 amino acids. CDR3 coding DNA: TGTGCCAGCAGTTCCCCATGGAATTCTGGGGCCAACGTCCTGACTTTC. Protein: CASSSPWNSGANVLTF.

This clone was seen once. The gene calls are TRBV18 and TRBJ2-3; 8 bases map to TRBD2. The CDR3 is made up of 13 amino acids. The germline CDR1 and CDR2 sequences are KGHSH and LQKENI. The J segment lost 5 bases and the V segment lost 6 bases, leaving 4 bases of the junction unmatched. Written as DNA, the CDR3 is TGTGCCAGCTCTAGCGGGGTGCAAGATACGCAGTATTTT. Translated: CASSSGVQDTQYF.

The rearrangement links TRBV3-1 (or the pseudogene TRBV3-2) to TRBJ1-1; unclear D gene. Germline CDR1 and CDR2: LGHDT and YNNKEL (reference sequence). The CDR3 runs to 15 residues. V lost 3 bases and J lost 1, with 12 bases in between. DNA for the CDR3: TGTGCCAGCAGCCAGGATCTCAAAGCGAACACTGAAGCTTTCTTT. It is translated as CASSQDLKANTEAFF.

A single count supports this clone. J is TRBJ1-3 and V is TRBV7-6; 9 nucleotides line up with TRBD1. V lost 5 bases, J lost 3 bases, and 14 bases stayed unmatched. Germline lookup yields CDR1 SGHVS and CDR2 FNYEAQ. The CDR3 is 18 residues long. Here the CDR3 reads CASSPVPGQGRSGNTIYF. CDR3 in DNA: TGTGCCAGCAGCCCAGTCCCGGGACAGGGAAGGAGTGGAAACACCATATATTTT.